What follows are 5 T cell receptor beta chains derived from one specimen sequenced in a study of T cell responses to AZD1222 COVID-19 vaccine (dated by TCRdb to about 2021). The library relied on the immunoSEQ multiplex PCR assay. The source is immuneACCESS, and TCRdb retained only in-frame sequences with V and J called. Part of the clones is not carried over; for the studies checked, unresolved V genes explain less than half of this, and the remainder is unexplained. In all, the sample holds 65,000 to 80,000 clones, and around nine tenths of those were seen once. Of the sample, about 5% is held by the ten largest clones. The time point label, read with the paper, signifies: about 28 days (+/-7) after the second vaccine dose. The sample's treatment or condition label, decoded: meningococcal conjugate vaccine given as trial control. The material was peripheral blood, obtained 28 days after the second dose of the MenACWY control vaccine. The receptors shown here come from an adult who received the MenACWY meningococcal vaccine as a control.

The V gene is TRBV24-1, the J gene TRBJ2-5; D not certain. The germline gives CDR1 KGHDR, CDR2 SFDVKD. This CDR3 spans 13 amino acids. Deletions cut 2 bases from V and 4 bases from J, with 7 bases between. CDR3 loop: CATSDSGSETQYF. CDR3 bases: TGTGCCACCAGTGATTCCGGGTCAGAGACCCAGTACTTC.

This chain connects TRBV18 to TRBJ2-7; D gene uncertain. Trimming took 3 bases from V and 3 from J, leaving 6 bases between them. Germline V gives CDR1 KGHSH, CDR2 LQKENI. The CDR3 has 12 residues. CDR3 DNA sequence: TGTGCCAGCTCACCTAGGGACTACGAGCAGTACTTC. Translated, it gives CASSPRDYEQYF.

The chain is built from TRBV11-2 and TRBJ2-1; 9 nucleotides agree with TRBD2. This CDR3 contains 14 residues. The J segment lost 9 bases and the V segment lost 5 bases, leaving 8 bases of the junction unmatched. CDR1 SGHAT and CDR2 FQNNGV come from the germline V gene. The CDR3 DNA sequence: TGTGCCAGCAGCCTCGGACTAGCGAGGAGTGAGCAGTTCTTC. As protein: CASSLGLARSEQFF.

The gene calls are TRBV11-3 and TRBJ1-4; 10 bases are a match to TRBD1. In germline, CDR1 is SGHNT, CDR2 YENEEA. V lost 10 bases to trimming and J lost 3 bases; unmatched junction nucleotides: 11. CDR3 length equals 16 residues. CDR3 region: CATRSGTGEPNEKLFF. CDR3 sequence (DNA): TGTGCCACGCGATCGGGGACAGGGGAACCTAATGAAAAACTGTTTTTT.

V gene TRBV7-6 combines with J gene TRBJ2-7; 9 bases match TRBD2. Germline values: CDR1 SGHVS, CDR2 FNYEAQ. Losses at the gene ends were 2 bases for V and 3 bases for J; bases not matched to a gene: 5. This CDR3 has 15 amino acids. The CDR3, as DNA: TGTGCCAGCAGCTTAATAGCGGGGGTCCTCTACGAGCAGTACTTC. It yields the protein CASSLIAGVLYEQYF.